The sequence of this T cell receptor beta chain was determined in a study of graft-versus-host responses after intestinal transplantation. Study details: Isolated intestinal, liver-intestinal, or multivisceral transplants had been given to the recipients. Tacrolimus plus steroids were given to all recipients for about 3 years, preceded by anti-thymocyte globulin induction. Study-wide results and limits: Peak circulating GvH clone levels tracked with early post-transplant HvG declines. Detection of GvH clones occurred in recipient marrow, and some had their first appearance in ileum or blood.

This clone was seen a few times. Its specificity is not known. The CDR3 consists of 13 residues. Trimming removed 9 bases from V and 0 bases from J, with 6 bases in between. The germline V gene has CDR1 MNHEY and CDR2 SVGAGI. Assay: immunoSEQ multiplex PCR; the TCRdb copy retains only in-frame clones and omits some. The table shows roughly 110,000 clones, with just under 95% occurring only once. The rearrangement joins TRBV6-5 to TRBJ2-6, with D unresolved. The sequences come from unstimulated CD8+ T cells sorted from spleen or lymph node cells, collected before transplant. The TCR was taken from a human donor who was the organ donor for an intestinal transplant. The CDR3 loop reads CASTGSGANVLTF. In DNA, the CDR3 is TGTGCCAGTACCGGCTCTGGGGCCAACGTCCTGACTTTC.